This paragraph reports one T cell receptor (beta chain). Using a J-beta primer mix together with a sample-barcoded 5' primer, a second PCR was run for about 7 to 12 cycles. Each CDR3 protein gets one entry after TCRdb re-called the 5' RACE reads with MiXCR. The data show about 1.5 million distinct CDR3 sequences, 42% seen once. The data were obtained in a study of blood T cells in healthy people across ages. V shed 1 base and J shed 12 bases, with 13 bases lying between them. The V gene's germline CDR1 is SGHVS and CDR2 FQNEAQ. The CDR3 is made up of 13 amino acids. This sequence was found in a woman aged 18-35 years in good health. V usage is TRBV7-8 and J usage is TRBJ1-5; no clear D gene. Sequencing was done on a sample of blood. The DNA for the CDR3 is TGTGCCAGCAGCTTAGGGACGGCCCCGAGCCAGCATTTT. Protein sequence: CASSLGTAPSQHF.